This T cell receptor beta chain appears in the sequencing data of a study of cytomegalovirus exposure and HLA in healthy donors. The CDR3 consists of 13 residues. Both 60 Vbeta primers and 13 Jbeta primers went into the PCR. Data came from immunoSEQ multiplex PCR; TCRdb stores just in-frame clones and leaves some out. This repertoire includes 65,000 to 95,000 clones. The V and J genes are TRBV21-1 and TRBJ1-1; the DNA was not compared with TRBD1, the D call given in the table. TRBV21-1 is listed as a pseudogene. Sequencing was performed on PBMCs. The receptor's source is a young man in good health and CMV-seronegative. In DNA, the CDR3 is TGTGCCAGCAGCTTGACAGGGAACACTGAAGCTTTCTTT. It specifies CASSLTGNTEAFF.